This T cell receptor beta chain was sequenced during a study of T cell responses to AZD1222 COVID-19 vaccine. The study, taken as a whole, reports: Baseline serostatus was positive in only six AZD1222 recipients. Within unmutated variant regions lay the reported targets of nearly half of spike-specific TCRs. Donors, mostly white British, included more females; clonal diversity was possibly underestimated.

As concerns this clone: The antigen is not known.

Second-dose intervals of approximately 4 or approximately 12 weeks were pooled. Germline V gives CDR1 MNHEY, CDR2 SVGEGT. With 2 bases removed from V and 3 bases from J, the gap between germline ends came to 11 bases. This CDR3 is built from 15 residues. Profiling relied on immunoSEQ multiplex PCR, and the TCRdb table lists in-frame clones only, not all of them. The repertoire holds about 270,000 clones, with around 93% as singletons. This receptor was taken from an adult who received the AZD1222 COVID-19 vaccine. The sample consisted of peripheral blood, taken 28 days after the second AZD1222 dose. The chain has TRBV6-2 or TRBV6-3 and TRBJ1-3; D is unclear. The CDR3 sequence is CASSYPPFLGNTIYF. The CDR3 DNA sequence: TGTGCCAGCAGTTACCCTCCCTTCCTTGGAAACACCATATATTTT.